The rows below give T cell receptor beta chains drawn from one sample of a study of T-cell reconstitution after alpha-beta-depleted transplantation in children. TCRdb called the PCR reads again in MiXCR, with one record for every CDR3 protein. The sample includes 440,000 or so distinct CDR3 sequences, about 40% of them seen just once. Sample: PBMCs, taken before TCRalphabeta/CD19-depleted stem cell transplant. These receptors were obtained from a girl between 2 and 10 years old with aplastic anemia, due to receive a stem cell transplant. The CDR3 runs from the conserved cysteine through the conserved F or W. Each record gives: D gene, V gene, clone size, J gene, CDR3 DNA, CDR3 protein. A D gene is named only where the DNA matches it firmly. A row's size may be missing; if present it is once, few, many or a size class.

.	TRBV6-1	many	TRBJ2-1	TGTGCCAGCAGGATACAGGGAGTCAATGAGCAGTTCTTC	CASRIQGVNEQFF
.	TRBV5-1	.	TRBJ2-7	TGCGCCAGCAGGCCCCCCCCAGGGGAGCAGTACTTC	CASRPPPGEQYF
TRBD1	TRBV10-1	.	TRBJ2-7	TGCGCCAGCAGTATGGACAGGGCCGGCTCCTACGAGCAGTACTTC	CASSMDRAGSYEQYF
TRBD1	TRBV5-1	few	TRBJ1-2	TGCGCCAGCAGCCGGGACAGGGGAACGGAAGGCTACACCTTC	CASSRDRGTEGYTF
.	TRBV5-4	.	TRBJ2-1	TGTGCCAGCAGCTTGGTTGCTAGCCGCTCGATGCACAATGAGCAGTTCTTC	CASSLVASRSMHNEQFF
TRBD1	TRBV5-1	.	TRBJ2-3	TGCGCCAGCAGCCCCCGGGACAGATTCACAGATACGCAGTATTTT	CASSPRDRFTDTQYF
.	TRBV12-3/TRBV12-4	.	TRBJ2-3	TGTGCCAGCAGTTTGCGCGGCTGGGAAGAGAGTATAGCGCAGTATTTT	CASSLRGWEESIAQYF
TRBD2	TRBV20-1	.	TRBJ2-3	TGCAGTGCCGGACTAGCGGGGTTCACAGATACGCAGTATTTT	CSAGLAGFTDTQYF
.	TRBV6-2/TRBV6-3	.	TRBJ1-5	TGTGCCAGCAGTTACCGGGTCCCAGTAAGGCCCGATCAGCCCCAGCATTTT	CASSYRVPVRPDQPQHF
TRBD1	TRBV20-1	.	TRBJ2-2	TGCAGTGCTACCTCGACAGGGACCGGGGAGCTGTTTTTT	CSATSTGTGELFF
.	TRBV9	.	TRBJ1-2	TGTGCCAGCAGCGTAGAAACAGCCGCAAACTATGGCTACACCTTC	CASSVETAANYGYTF
.	TRBV28	.	TRBJ2-2	TGTGCCAGCAGCCGAGCGGCCCAGGGTACCGGGGAGCTGTTTTTT	CASSRAAQGTGELFF
.	TRBV5-1	.	TRBJ2-7	TGCGCCAGCAGCTTGTTTTCGGGGGACGAGCAGTACTTC	CASSLFSGDEQYF
TRBD1	TRBV9	many	TRBJ2-7	TGTGCCAGCAGCGGAGACAGGGGGTCCTACGAGCAGTACTTC	CASSGDRGSYEQYF
TRBD1	TRBV10-2	.	TRBJ2-7	TGCGCCAGCAGTGAGGGGCAGGGGGCCTCCTACGAGCAGTACTTC	CASSEGQGASYEQYF
TRBD2	TRBV6-5	.	TRBJ2-1	TGTGCCAGCAGTTACTCGGGCGGGGGGAATGAGCAGTTCTTC	CASSYSGGGNEQFF
TRBD2	TRBV4-2	.	TRBJ2-3	TGTGCCAGCAGCCCTCAAGGTCAAGCGGGGGCTAGCACAGATACGCAGTATTTT	CASSPQGQAGASTDTQYF
TRBD2	TRBV7-3	few	TRBJ2-1	TGTGCCAGCAGCTTAACTAGCGGGGTTTACAATGAGCAGTTCTTC	CASSLTSGVYNEQFF
.	TRBV7-2	.	TRBJ2-5	TGTGCCAGCAGCTTGGGGTGGGGGGCAGCTCCTAAAGAGACCCAGTACTTC	CASSLGWGAAPKETQYF
TRBD1	TRBV6-1	.	TRBJ2-5	TGTGCCAGCAGCCGGGGACAGGGGGTCGGGACCCAGTACTTC	CASSRGQGVGTQYF
TRBD2	TRBV12-5	.	TRBJ2-1	TGTGCTAGTGGTTTGTTGGCTAGCGGACCCTCCTACAATGAGCAGTTCTTC	CASGLLASGPSYNEQFF
TRBD1	TRBV12-3/TRBV12-4	many	TRBJ2-5	TGTGCCAGCAGTCTCAGGGGGCAGCAAGAGGGGGAGACCCAGTACTTC	CASSLRGQQEGETQYF
.	TRBV12-3/TRBV12-4	few	TRBJ2-1	TGTGCCAGCAGAAGGAGTTGGGAGCAGTTCTTC	CASRRSWEQFF
.	TRBV20-1	few	TRBJ1-6	TGCAGTGCAGTAGACGTTAGCTCCTATAATTCACCCCTCCACTTT	CSAVDVSSYNSPLHF
.	TRBV20-1	many	TRBJ2-5	TGCAGTGCTAGAACAACTGGGGGGAGGGAGACCCAGTACTTC	CSARTTGGRETQYF
TRBD1	TRBV20-1	.	TRBJ2-7	TGCAGTGTCTGGGACAGGGGGCGATACGAGCAGTACTTC	CSVWDRGRYEQYF
.	TRBV3-1	many	TRBJ1-5	TGTGCCAGCAGCCAAGGGCCCGGAGGCAATCAGCCCCAGCATTTT	CASSQGPGGNQPQHF
TRBD2	TRBV5-5	.	TRBJ2-7	TGTGCCAGCAGCTTGACCGGGACTAGCGCGTACGAGCAGTACTTC	CASSLTGTSAYEQYF
.	TRBV10-3	.	TRBJ1-4	TGTGCCATCAGTATGGCAGGGGAGAAGAATGAAAAACTGTTTTTT	CAISMAGEKNEKLFF
.	TRBV7-2	many	TRBJ2-7	TGTGCCAGCAGCCAAGCGCTGGTGGAAATCTACGAGCAGTACTTC	CASSQALVEIYEQYF
.	TRBV12-3/TRBV12-4	.	TRBJ2-1	TGTGCCAGCTCGCGGGCAGCCTACAATGAGCAGTTCTTC	CASSRAAYNEQFF
.	TRBV29-1	once	TRBJ2-7	TGCAGCGTTGAGGTGGCAGTCTCCTACGAGCAGTACTTC	CSVEVAVSYEQYF
.	TRBV10-3	.	TRBJ1-5	TGTGCCATCAGTGAGCACAGCAATCAGCCCCAGCATTTT	CAISEHSNQPQHF
TRBD1	TRBV5-1	.	TRBJ2-7	TGCGCCAGCAGCATCGGGACAGGCCTTTCCTACGAGCAGTACTTC	CASSIGTGLSYEQYF
.	TRBV20-1	.	TRBJ2-1	TGCAGTGCTAGGCCATCTCACTACAATGAGCAGTTCTTC	CSARPSHYNEQFF
TRBD1	TRBV6-1	few	TRBJ2-5	TGTGCCAGCAGACCACAGGGGGGAGAGACCCAGTACTTC	CASRPQGGETQYF
.	TRBV29-1	.	TRBJ2-1	TGCAGCGCTTGCCTGGTTGGGTACAATGAGCAGTTCTTC	CSACLVGYNEQFF
TRBD1	TRBV20-1	.	TRBJ2-5	TGCAGTGCTTCAGGGACAGGGGGTATCCAAGAGACCCAGTACTTC	CSASGTGGIQETQYF
.	TRBV4-2	once	TRBJ1-1	TGTGCCAGCAGCCGTACACCGTCTAGATTTACTGAAGCTTTCTTT	CASSRTPSRFTEAFF
TRBD1	TRBV6-1	few	TRBJ1-2	TGTGCCAGCAGACGGACAGGGGAGACTGGCTACACCTTC	CASRRTGETGYTF
.	TRBV3-1	.	TRBJ2-3	TGTGCCAGCAGCCAAGGCCCGCCTTGGGGCGGGGATACGCAGTATTTT	CASSQGPPWGGDTQYF
TRBD2	TRBV30	.	TRBJ2-5	TGTGCCTGGAGTCTCGGACTAGCGGAAGAGACCCAGTACTTC	CAWSLGLAEETQYF
TRBD2	TRBV20-1	.	TRBJ2-3	TGCAGTGCTAGAGTCGGGTCCAGCGGGAGTAGCACAGATACGCAGTATTTT	CSARVGSSGSSTDTQYF
TRBD1	TRBV6-5	.	TRBJ2-3	TGTGCCAGCAGTTACGGGACAGATTCCACAGATACGCAGTATTTT	CASSYGTDSTDTQYF
TRBD2	TRBV6-5	.	TRBJ2-5	TGTGCCAGCAGTTACTCATCCTTGACTAGCGTGGGGACCCAGTACTTC	CASSYSSLTSVGTQYF
.	TRBV28	.	TRBJ2-5	TGTGCCAGCAGTTTATGGACGGATCAAGAGACCCAGTACTTC	CASSLWTDQETQYF
TRBD2	TRBV24-1	.	TRBJ2-1	TGTGCCACCAGTGATTGGGGGACTAGCGGGAGAGGGGAGCAGTTCTTC	CATSDWGTSGRGEQFF
.	TRBV5-1	.	TRBJ2-1	TGCGCCAGCAGCCTACGACAGGTATCCTACAATGAGCAGTTCTTC	CASSLRQVSYNEQFF
TRBD2	TRBV25-1	.	TRBJ2-5	TGTGCCAGCAGTGGCCCCTGGCCGCGGGGGGATCAAGAGACCCAGTACTTC	CASSGPWPRGDQETQYF
.	TRBV30	few	TRBJ2-5	TGTGCCTGGAGTCATCTCAGGCTAGAAGCGACCCAGTACTTC	CAWSHLRLEATQYF
TRBD1	TRBV28	.	TRBJ2-3	TGTGCCAGCAGTTTATTAGGACAGGTGGCAACAGATACGCAGTATTTT	CASSLLGQVATDTQYF
.	TRBV7-6	.	TRBJ2-6	TGTGCCAGCAGCTTCTCAGACTCTGGGGCCAACGTCCTGACTTTC	CASSFSDSGANVLTF